This T cell receptor (beta chain) was documented in a study of cytomegalovirus exposure and HLA in healthy donors. Whole-study context: In an earlier analysis, 95 million to 140 million unique TCR beta sequences were found from some 200 million T cells.

The PCR ran on 60 Vbeta and 13 Jbeta primers. TCRdb's copy holds only in-frame clones and misses some; the assay was immunoSEQ multiplex PCR. The sample lists approximately 97,000 clones, nearly 80% occurring once. Regarding this clone: Its antigen is undetermined.

The V and J ends lost 1 base and 1 base, in that order; junction bases with no gene match: 3. The germline V gene encodes CDR1 LGHNA and CDR2 YNFKEQ. The CDR3 covers 15 residues. Donors were nominally healthy when sampled, though unrecorded immune exposures were likely. Study-level points and caveats: Altogether, about 160 TCR beta chains were recorded as cytomegalovirus-associated.

The sequenced sample consisted of PBMCs. The chain carries TRBV4-2 and TRBJ2-7; TRBD1 aligns across 8 bases. This receptor was obtained from a woman between 35 and 50 years old in good health and CMV-seropositive. In DNA, the CDR3 is TGTGCCAGCAGCCAAGGGACAGGGATATCCTACGAGCAGTACTTC. Protein product: CASSQGTGISYEQYF.